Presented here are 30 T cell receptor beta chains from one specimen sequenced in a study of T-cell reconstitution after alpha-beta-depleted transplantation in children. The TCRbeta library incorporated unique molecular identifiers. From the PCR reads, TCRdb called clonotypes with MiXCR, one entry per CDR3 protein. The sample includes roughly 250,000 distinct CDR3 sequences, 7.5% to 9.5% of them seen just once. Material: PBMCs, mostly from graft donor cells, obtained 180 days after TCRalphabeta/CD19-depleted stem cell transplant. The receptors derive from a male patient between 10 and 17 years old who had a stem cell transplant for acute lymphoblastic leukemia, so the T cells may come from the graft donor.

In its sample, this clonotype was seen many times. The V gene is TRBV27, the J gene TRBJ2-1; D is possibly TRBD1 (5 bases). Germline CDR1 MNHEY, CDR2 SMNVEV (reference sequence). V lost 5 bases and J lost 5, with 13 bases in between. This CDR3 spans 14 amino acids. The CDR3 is CASSTPDTHNEQFF. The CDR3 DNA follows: TGTGCCAGCAGTACCCCGGACACCCACAATGAGCAGTTCTTC.

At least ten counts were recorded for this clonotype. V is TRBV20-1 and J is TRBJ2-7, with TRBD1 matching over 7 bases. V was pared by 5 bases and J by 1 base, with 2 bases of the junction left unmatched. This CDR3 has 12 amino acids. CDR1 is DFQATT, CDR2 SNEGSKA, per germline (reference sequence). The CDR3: CSAHRGSYEQYF. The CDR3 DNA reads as TGCAGTGCTCACAGGGGTTCCTACGAGCAGTACTTC.

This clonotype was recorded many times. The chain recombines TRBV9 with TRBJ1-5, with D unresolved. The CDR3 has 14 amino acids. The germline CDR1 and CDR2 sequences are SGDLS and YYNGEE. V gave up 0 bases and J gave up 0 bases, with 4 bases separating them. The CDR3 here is CASSVGASNQPQHF. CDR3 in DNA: TGTGCCAGCAGCGTAGGTGCTAGCAATCAGCCCCAGCATTTT. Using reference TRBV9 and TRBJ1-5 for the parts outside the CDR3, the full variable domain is DSGVTQTPKHLITATGQRVTLRCSPRSGDLSVYWYQQSLDQGLQFLIQYYNGEERAKGNILERFSAQQFPDLHSELNLSSLELGDSALYFCASSVGASNQPQHFGDGTRLSIL.

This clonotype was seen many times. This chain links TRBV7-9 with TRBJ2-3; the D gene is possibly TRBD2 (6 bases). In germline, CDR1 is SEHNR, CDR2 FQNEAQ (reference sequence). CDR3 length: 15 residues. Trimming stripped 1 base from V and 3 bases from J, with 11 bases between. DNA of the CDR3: TGTGCCAGCAGCTTAGGGCAGGGAGGTACAGATACGCAGTATTTT. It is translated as CASSLGQGGTDTQYF.

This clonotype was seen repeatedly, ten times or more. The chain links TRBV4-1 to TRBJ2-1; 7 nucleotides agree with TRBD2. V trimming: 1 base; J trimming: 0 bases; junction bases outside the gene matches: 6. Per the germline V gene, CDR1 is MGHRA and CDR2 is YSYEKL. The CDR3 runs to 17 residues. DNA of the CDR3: TGCGCCAGCAGCCAAGTGGGGGGGACTAACTCCTACAATGAGCAGTTCTTC. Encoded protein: CASSQVGGTNSYNEQFF.

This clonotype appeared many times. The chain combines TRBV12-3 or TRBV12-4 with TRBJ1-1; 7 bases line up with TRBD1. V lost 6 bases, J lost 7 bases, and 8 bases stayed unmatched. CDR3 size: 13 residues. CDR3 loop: CASRGQETGEAFF. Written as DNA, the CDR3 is TGTGCCAGCAGAGGACAGGAGACTGGTGAAGCTTTCTTT.

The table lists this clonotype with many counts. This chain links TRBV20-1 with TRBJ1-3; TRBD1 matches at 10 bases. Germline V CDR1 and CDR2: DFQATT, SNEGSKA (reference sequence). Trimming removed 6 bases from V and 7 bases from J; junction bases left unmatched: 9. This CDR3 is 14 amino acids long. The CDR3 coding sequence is TGCAGTGCGTCGGACAGGGGGATTGGGAACACCATATATTTT. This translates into CSASDRGIGNTIYF.

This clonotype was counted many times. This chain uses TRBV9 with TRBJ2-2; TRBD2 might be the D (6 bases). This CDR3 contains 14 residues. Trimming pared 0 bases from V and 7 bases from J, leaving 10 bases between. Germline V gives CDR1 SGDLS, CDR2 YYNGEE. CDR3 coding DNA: TGTGCCAGCAGCGTAGGGGAGGCGGTCGGGGAGCTGTTTTTT. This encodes CASSVGEAVGELFF.

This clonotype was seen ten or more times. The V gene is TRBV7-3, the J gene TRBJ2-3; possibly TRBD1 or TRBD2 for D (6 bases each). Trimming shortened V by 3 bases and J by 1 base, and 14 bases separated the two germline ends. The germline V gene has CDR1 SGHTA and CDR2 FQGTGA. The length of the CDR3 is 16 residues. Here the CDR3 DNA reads TGTGCCAGCAGCTTGGGGGCGGGGACCGGCACAGATACGCAGTATTTT. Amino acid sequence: CASSLGAGTGTDTQYF.

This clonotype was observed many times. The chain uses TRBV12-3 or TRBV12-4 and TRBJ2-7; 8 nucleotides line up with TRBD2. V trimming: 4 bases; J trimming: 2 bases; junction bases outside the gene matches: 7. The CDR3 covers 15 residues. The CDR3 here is CASSSRGLVTYEQYF. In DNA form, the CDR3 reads TGTGCCAGCAGTTCGAGGGGACTAGTGACCTACGAGCAGTACTTC.

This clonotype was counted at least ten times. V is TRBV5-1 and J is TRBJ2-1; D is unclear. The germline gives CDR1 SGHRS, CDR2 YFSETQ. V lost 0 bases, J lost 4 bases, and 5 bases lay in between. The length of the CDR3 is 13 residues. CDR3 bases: TGCGCCAGCAGCTTGGCCCTGTACAATGAGCAGTTCTTC. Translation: CASSLALYNEQFF.

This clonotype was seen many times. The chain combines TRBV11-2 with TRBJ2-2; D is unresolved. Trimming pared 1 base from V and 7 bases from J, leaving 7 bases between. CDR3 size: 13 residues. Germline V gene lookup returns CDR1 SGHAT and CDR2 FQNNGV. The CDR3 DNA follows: TGTGCCAGCAGCTTAGTGGCAGGCGGGGAGCTGTTTTTT. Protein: CASSLVAGGELFF.

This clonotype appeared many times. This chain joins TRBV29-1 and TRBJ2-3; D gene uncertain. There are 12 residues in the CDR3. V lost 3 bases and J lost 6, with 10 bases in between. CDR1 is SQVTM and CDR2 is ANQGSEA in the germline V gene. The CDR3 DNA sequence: TGCAGCGTTGATTTATGGGTGGATACGCAGTATTTT. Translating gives CSVDLWVDTQYF.

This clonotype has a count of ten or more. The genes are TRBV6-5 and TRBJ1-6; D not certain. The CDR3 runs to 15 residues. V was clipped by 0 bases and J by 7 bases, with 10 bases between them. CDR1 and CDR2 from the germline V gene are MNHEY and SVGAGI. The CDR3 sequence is CASSYSGGGNSPLHF. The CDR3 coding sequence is TGTGCCAGCAGTTACTCGGGAGGAGGGAATTCACCCCTCCACTTT.

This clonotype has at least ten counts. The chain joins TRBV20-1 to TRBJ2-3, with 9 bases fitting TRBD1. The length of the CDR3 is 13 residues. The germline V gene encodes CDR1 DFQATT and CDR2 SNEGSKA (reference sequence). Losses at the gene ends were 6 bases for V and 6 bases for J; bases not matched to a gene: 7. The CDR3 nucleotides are TGCAGTGCAACAGACAGGGGGAGGGATACGCAGTATTTT. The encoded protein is CSATDRGRDTQYF.

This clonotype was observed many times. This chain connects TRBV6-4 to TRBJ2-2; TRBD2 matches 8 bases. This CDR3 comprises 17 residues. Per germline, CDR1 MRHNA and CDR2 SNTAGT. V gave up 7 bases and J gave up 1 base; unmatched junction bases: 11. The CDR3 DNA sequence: TGTGCCAGCAAAATAGGAGCGGGAGAAGGGAACACCGGGGAGCTGTTTTTT. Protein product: CASKIGAGEGNTGELFF.

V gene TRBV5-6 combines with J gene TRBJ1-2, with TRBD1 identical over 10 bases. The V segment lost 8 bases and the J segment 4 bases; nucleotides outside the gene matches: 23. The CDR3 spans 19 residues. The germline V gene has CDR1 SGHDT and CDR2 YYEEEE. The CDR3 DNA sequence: TGTGCCAGAGCAACCCGGGACAGGGGCTCGGCTTCTTTGTTCTATGGCTACACCTTC. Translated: CARATRDRGSASLFYGYTF.

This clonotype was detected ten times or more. DNA of the CDR3: TGTGCCAGCACCCAGATGGGCGGGCCTTCCTACAATGAGCAGTTCTTC. It encodes CASTQMGGPSYNEQFF. The rearrangement uses TRBV3-1 and TRBJ2-1, with D possibly matching TRBD2 (5 bases). The V end was cut by 7 bases, the J end by 1 base, with 17 bases between. The CDR3 has 16 amino acids. Germline CDR1 is LGHDT and CDR2 is YNNKEL (reference sequence).

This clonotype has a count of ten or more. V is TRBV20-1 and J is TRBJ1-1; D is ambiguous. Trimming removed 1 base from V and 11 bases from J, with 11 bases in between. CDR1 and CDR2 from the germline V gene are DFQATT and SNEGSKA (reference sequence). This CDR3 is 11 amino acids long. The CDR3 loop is CSARGPGWAFF. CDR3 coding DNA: TGCAGTGCTAGAGGTCCCGGGTGGGCTTTCTTT.

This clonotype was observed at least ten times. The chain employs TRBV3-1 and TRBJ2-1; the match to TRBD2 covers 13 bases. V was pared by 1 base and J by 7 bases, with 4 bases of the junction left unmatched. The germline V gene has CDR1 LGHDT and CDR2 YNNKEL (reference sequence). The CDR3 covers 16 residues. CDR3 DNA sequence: TGTGCCAGCAGCCAAGGCCCACTAGCGGGGGGGAATGAGCAGTTCTTC. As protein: CASSQGPLAGGNEQFF.

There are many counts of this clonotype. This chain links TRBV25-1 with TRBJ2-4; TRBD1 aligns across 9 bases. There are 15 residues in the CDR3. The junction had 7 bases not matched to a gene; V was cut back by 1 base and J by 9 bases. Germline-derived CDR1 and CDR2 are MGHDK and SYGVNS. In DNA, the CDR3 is TGTGCCAGCAGTGAATCAACGGGACAGGGAAGCATTCAGTACTTC. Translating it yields CASSESTGQGSIQYF.

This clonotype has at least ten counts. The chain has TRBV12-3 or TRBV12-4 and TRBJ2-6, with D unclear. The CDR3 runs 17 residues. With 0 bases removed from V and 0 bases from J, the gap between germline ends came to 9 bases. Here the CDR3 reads CASSLAHTSSGANVLTF. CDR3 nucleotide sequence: TGTGCCAGCAGTTTAGCGCATACTTCCTCTGGGGCCAACGTCCTGACTTTC.

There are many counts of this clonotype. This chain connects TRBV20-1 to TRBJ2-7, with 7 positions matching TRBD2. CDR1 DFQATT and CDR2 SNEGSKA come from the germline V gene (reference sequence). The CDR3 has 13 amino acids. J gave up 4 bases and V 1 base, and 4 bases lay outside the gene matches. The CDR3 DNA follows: TGCAGTGCTAGAGGGGAGGGGTTATACGAGCAGTACTTC. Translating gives CSARGEGLYEQYF.

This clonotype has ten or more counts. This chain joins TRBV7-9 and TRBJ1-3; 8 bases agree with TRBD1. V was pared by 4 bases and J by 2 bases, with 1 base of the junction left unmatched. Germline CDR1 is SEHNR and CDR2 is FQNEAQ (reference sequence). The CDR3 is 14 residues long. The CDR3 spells CASSSTGAGNTIYF. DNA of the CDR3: TGTGCCAGCAGCTCGACAGGGGCTGGAAACACCATATATTTT.

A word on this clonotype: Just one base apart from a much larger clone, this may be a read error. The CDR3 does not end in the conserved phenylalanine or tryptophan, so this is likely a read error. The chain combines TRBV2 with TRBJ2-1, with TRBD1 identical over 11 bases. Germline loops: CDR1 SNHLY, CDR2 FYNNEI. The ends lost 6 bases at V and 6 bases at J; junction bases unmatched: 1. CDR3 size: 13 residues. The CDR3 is CASRGTGGNEQFI. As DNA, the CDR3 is TGTGCCAGCAGGGGGACAGGGGGCAATGAGCAGTTCATC.

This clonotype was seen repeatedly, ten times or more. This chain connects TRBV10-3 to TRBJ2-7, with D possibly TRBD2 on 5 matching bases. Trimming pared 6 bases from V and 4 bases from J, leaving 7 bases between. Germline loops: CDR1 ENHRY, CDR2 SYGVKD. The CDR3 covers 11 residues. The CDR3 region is CAIRGGYEQYF. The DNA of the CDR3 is TGTGCCATCAGGGGCGGGTACGAGCAGTACTTC.

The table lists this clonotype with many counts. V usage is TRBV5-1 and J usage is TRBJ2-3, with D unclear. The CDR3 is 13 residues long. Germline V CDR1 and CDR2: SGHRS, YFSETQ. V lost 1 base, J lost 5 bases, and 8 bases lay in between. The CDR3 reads CASSLSAIDTQYF. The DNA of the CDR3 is TGCGCCAGCAGCTTGAGTGCCATAGATACGCAGTATTTT.

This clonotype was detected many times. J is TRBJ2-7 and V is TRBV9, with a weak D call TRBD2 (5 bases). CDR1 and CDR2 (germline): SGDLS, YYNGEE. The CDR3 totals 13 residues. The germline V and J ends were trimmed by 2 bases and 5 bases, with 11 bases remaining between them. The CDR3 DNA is TGTGCCAGCAGCGTCGAGGGCTACAACGAGCAGTACTTC. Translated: CASSVEGYNEQYF.

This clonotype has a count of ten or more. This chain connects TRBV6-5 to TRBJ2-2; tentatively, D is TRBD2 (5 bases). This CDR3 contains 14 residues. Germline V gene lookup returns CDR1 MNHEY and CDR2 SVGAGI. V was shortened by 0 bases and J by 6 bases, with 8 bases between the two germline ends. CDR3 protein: CASSYSTGAGELFF. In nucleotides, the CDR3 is TGTGCCAGCAGTTACTCGACCGGGGCCGGGGAGCTGTTTTTT.

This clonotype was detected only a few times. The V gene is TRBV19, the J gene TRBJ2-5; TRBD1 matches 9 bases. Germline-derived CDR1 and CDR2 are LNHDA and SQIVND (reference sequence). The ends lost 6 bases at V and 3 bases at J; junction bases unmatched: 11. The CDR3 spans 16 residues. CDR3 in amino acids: CASSKPGTGTEETQYF. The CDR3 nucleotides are TGTGCCAGTAGCAAGCCCGGGACAGGGACCGAAGAGACCCAGTACTTC.